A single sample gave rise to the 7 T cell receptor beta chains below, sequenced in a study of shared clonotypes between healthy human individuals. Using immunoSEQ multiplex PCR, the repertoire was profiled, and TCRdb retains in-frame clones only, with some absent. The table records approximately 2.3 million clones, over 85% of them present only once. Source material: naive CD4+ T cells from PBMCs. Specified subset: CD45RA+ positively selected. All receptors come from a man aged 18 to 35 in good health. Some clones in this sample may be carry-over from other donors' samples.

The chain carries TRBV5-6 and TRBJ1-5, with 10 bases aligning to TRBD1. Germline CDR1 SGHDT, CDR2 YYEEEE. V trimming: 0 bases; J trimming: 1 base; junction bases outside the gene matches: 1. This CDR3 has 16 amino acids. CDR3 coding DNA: TGTGCCAGCAGCTTGGGGGGACAGGGGAGCAATCAGCCCCAGCATTTT. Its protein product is CASSLGGQGSNQPQHF.

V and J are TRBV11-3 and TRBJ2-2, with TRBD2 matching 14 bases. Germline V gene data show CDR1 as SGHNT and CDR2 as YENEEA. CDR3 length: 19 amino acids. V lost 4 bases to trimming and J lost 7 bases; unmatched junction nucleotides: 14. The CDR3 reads CASSSGLAGVGWEGGELFF. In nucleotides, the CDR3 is TGTGCCAGCAGCTCGGGACTAGCGGGAGTCGGGTGGGAAGGCGGGGAGCTGTTTTTT.

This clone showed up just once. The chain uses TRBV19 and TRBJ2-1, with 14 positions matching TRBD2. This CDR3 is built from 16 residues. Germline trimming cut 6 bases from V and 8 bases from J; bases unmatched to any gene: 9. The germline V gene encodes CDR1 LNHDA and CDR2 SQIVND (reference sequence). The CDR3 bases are TGTGCCAGTAGCCTTAAGACTAGCGGGAGGGATGATGAGCAGTTCTTC. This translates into CASSLKTSGRDDEQFF. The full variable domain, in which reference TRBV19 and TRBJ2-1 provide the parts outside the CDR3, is DGGITQSPKYLFRKEGQNVTLSCEQNLNHDAMYWYRQDPGQGLRLIYYSQIVNDFQKGDIAEGYSVSREKKESFPLTVTSAQKNPTAFYLCASSLKTSGRDDEQFFGPGTRLTVL.

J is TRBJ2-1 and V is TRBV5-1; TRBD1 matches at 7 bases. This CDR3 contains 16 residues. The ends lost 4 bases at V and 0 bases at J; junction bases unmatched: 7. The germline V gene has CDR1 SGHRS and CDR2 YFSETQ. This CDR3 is CASSGTELSSYNEQFF. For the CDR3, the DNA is TGCGCCAGCAGCGGGACAGAACTAAGCTCCTACAATGAGCAGTTCTTC.

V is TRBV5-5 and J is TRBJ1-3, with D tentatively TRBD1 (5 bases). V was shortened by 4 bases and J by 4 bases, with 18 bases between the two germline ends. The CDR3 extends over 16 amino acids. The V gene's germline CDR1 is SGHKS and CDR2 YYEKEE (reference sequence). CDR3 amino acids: CASSRTWGGLGNTIYF. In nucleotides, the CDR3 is TGTGCCAGCAGCCGTACCTGGGGCGGATTAGGAAACACCATATATTTT. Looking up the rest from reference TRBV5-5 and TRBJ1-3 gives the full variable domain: DAGVTQSPTHLIKTRGQQVTLRCSPISGHKSVSWYQQVLGQGPQFIFQYYEKEERGRGNFPDRFSARQFPNYSSELNVNALLLGDSALYLCASSRTWGGLGNTIYFGEGSWLTVV.

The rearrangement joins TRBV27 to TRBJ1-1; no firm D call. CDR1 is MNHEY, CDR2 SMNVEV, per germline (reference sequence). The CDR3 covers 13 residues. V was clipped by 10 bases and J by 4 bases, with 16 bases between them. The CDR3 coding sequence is TGTGCCACGCGATGGTCGGGTGGCACTGAAGCTTTCTTT. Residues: CATRWSGGTEAFF.

The CDR3 nucleotides read TGCGCCAGCAGCCAGGGCCGGGCACTTAATAGCAATCAGCCCCAGCATTTT. Its translation: CASSQGRALNSNQPQHF. V usage is TRBV4-1 and J usage is TRBJ1-5; D is unresolved. This CDR3 comprises 17 residues. Germline CDR1 and CDR2: MGHRA and YSYEKL. V lost 3 bases to trimming and J lost 0 bases, with 15 bases between them.